What follows are 22 T cell receptor beta chains derived from one specimen sequenced in a study of T-cell reconstitution after alpha-beta-depleted transplantation in children. This sample's TCRbeta library carried unique molecular identifier barcodes. TCRdb called the PCR reads again in MiXCR, with one record for every CDR3 protein. The sample lists 700,000 or so distinct CDR3 sequences; 10% to 15% were seen once. Sequences were derived from PBMCs, sampled before TCRalphabeta/CD19-depleted stem cell transplant. These receptor sequences come from a girl aged 2 to 9 with congenital amegakaryocytic thrombocytopenia, due to receive a stem cell transplant.

Ten or more counts support this clonotype. The CDR3 DNA reads TGTGCCAGCAGCTCGACTAGCGGGATTCAGTACTTC. Translation: CASSSTSGIQYF. This rearrangement joins TRBV7-2 to TRBJ2-4, with 10 bases that match TRBD2. The junction had 1 base not matched to a gene; V was cut back by 4 bases and J by 10 bases. Germline values: CDR1 SGHTA, CDR2 FQGNSA. There are 12 residues in the CDR3.

In this sample, this clonotype turned up many times. The chain recombines TRBV10-3 with TRBJ2-7; D is unresolved. This CDR3 region has 12 residues. CDR1 and CDR2 from the germline V gene are ENHRY and SYGVKD. V dropped 2 bases and J dropped 0 bases, with 2 bases sitting between them. CDR3 sequence reads: CAISEPSYEQYF. DNA for the CDR3: TGTGCCATCAGTGAGCCCTCCTACGAGCAGTACTTC.

This chain joins TRBV4-1 and TRBJ2-5; D gene uncertain. CDR1 is MGHRA and CDR2 is YSYEKL in the germline V gene. There are 15 residues in the CDR3. V lost 0 bases, J lost 5 bases, and 13 bases lay in between. CDR3 DNA: TGCGCCAGCAGCCAAGAATTACGGCGTCCGGAGACCCAGTACTTC. Its protein is CASSQELRRPETQYF.

This clonotype showed up many times. The J gene is TRBJ2-6, the V gene TRBV12-3 or TRBV12-4; D gene uncertain. The CDR3 length is 14 residues. Deletions cut 5 bases from V and 1 base from J, with 6 bases between. CDR3 loop: CASSNVSGANVLTF. The CDR3 DNA reads as TGTGCCAGCAGTAACGTATCTGGGGCCAACGTCCTGACTTTC.

The rearrangement uses TRBV28 and TRBJ2-7; the D gene is possibly TRBD1 (6 bases). The germline V and J ends were trimmed by 3 bases and 3 bases, with 12 bases remaining between them. This CDR3 spans 14 amino acids. Germline CDR1 is MDHEN and CDR2 is SYDVKM. The DNA for the CDR3 is TGTGCCAGCAGTTTCCAGGGGCAGAGCTACGAGCAGTACTTC. It specifies CASSFQGQSYEQYF.

The V call is TRBV5-1, the J call TRBJ1-6; perhaps TRBD1 as D (5 bases). The V gene lost 0 bases and the J gene lost 10 bases, with 8 bases spanning the gap. Germline V gives CDR1 SGHRS, CDR2 YFSETQ. This CDR3 contains 13 residues. The CDR3 region is CASSLAGRSPLHF. The CDR3 DNA reads as TGCGCCAGCAGCTTGGCAGGGCGGTCACCCCTCCACTTT.

This clonotype was seen many times. The chain has TRBV5-4 and TRBJ2-1; 8 bases fit TRBD1. The CDR3 has 14 amino acids. Germline CDR1 is SGHNT and CDR2 is YYREEE (reference sequence). V lost 0 bases, J lost 8 bases, and 4 bases stayed unmatched. CDR3 in amino acids: CASSLDRGSYEQFF. For the CDR3, the DNA is TGTGCCAGCAGCTTGGACAGGGGGTCATATGAGCAGTTCTTC.

This clonotype was recorded many times. J is TRBJ2-1 and V is TRBV7-6; 7 positions match TRBD2. Trimming removed 1 base from V and 6 bases from J; junction bases left unmatched: 9. The CDR3 consists of 16 residues. Germline V gives CDR1 SGHVS, CDR2 FNYEAQ. CDR3: CASSLVGGDPLNEQFF. DNA of the CDR3: TGTGCCAGCAGCTTAGTTGGGGGGGACCCTCTCAATGAGCAGTTCTTC.

In this sample, this clonotype turned up many times. The V gene is TRBV29-1, the J gene TRBJ2-3; 9 bases are a match to TRBD2. CDR1 SQVTM and CDR2 ANQGSEA come from the germline V gene. The CDR3 loop spans 15 amino acids. The V and J ends lost 4 bases and 6 bases, in that order; junction bases with no gene match: 11. The CDR3 loop is CSVGEREDPLDTQYF. CDR3 DNA: TGCAGCGTTGGAGAGCGGGAGGACCCTCTGGATACGCAGTATTTT.

About this clonotype: A much larger clone lies a single base off, so this may be a read error. The conserved phenylalanine or tryptophan is not found at the CDR3 terminus, so this likely reflects a read error. The chain carries TRBV12-3 or TRBV12-4 and TRBJ2-5; TRBD2 is a possible D gene (5 bases). The CDR3 sequence is 11 residues long. The ends were cut back, 9 bases at V and 5 bases at J, with 10 bases in the middle. As DNA, the CDR3 is TGTGCCAGTCGGGTAGCGGAGACCCAGTACCTC. It specifies CASRVAETQYL.

This clonotype was seen repeatedly, ten times or more. The CDR3 coding sequence is TGCGCCAGCAGCTTGGAGGCTAGCAAGTACTTC. This codes for CASSLEASKYF. V gene TRBV5-1 combines with J gene TRBJ2-7; D possibly corresponds to TRBD2 (5 bases). The CDR3 runs to 11 residues. Per germline, CDR1 SGHRS and CDR2 YFSETQ. Trimming stripped 0 bases from V and 11 bases from J, with 9 bases between.

In this sample, this clonotype turned up many times. The rearrangement joins TRBV20-1 to TRBJ1-5, with unresolved D. Trimming pared 5 bases from V and 2 bases from J, leaving 31 bases between. Germline V gives CDR1 DFQATT, CDR2 SNEGSKA (reference sequence). This CDR3 is 20 amino acids long. CDR3 bases: TGCAGTGCTGAAGGAGTCCCAACAGCTACTATTGACTATGGCAATCAGCCCCAGCATTTT. Encoded protein: CSAEGVPTATIDYGNQPQHF.

This clonotype was observed a handful of times. The rearrangement joins TRBV5-1 to TRBJ2-2; possible D gene TRBD1, 5 bases. Between the trimmed V and J ends, which lost 4 bases and 3 bases, there was a span of 10 bases. The CDR3 totals 14 residues. CDR1 and CDR2 from the germline V gene are SGHRS and YFSETQ. The CDR3 region is CASSPTVDTGELFF. As DNA, the CDR3 is TGCGCCAGCAGCCCGACAGTAGACACCGGGGAGCTGTTTTTT.

There are many counts of this clonotype. V and J are TRBV20-1 and TRBJ2-1; the D call may be TRBD1 or TRBD2 (6 bases each). CDR3 length: 14 amino acids. Looked up from germline, CDR1 is DFQATT and CDR2 is SNEGSKA (reference sequence). V dropped 6 bases and J dropped 7 bases, with 19 bases sitting between them. The CDR3 nucleotides are TGCAGTGCGTTTTTGGTGCGGGACAAAAATGAGCAGTTCTTC. Translating it yields CSAFLVRDKNEQFF.

CDR3 sequence (DNA): TGTGCCAGCAGTCCTGTGGACAGTACCTACGAGCAGTACTTC. It yields the protein CASSPVDSTYEQYF. This sequence joins TRBV27 and TRBJ2-7; D possibly corresponds to TRBD1 (6 bases). The germline V and J ends were trimmed by 5 bases and 2 bases, with 13 bases remaining between them. The CDR3 runs 14 residues. The germline gives CDR1 MNHEY, CDR2 SMNVEV (reference sequence).

This clonotype has a handful of counts. The rearrangement joins TRBV7-2 to TRBJ2-3, with 9 bases identical to TRBD2. The CDR3 covers 16 residues. V dropped 6 bases and J dropped 1; count of bases not matched to a gene: 8. Germline V gene sequence: CDR1 SGHTA, CDR2 FQGNSA. CDR3 in DNA: TGTGCCAGCAGTTATCTAGCGGGGTTCGGCACAGATACGCAGTATTTT. This gives the protein CASSYLAGFGTDTQYF.

Of note for this clonotype: This sequence may be a read error, since a much larger clone differs from it by one base. The V call is TRBV7-9, the J call TRBJ2-2; possibly TRBD2 for D (6 bases). This CDR3 has 15 residues. Germline CDR1 is SEHNR and CDR2 is FQNEAQ (reference sequence). CDR3 in amino acids: CACRNPGELTGELFF. Written as DNA, the CDR3 is TGTGCCTGCAGAAACCCGGGGGAGCTCACCGGGGAGCTGTTTTTT. The full variable domain, completed using reference TRBV7-9 and TRBJ2-2, is DTGVSQNPRHKITKRGQNVTFRCDPISEHNRLYWYRQTLGQGPEFLTYFQNEAQLEKSRLLSDRFSAERPKGSFSTLEIQRTEQGDSAMYLCACRNPGELTGELFFGEGSRLTVL.

This clonotype occurred a few times. The chain recombines TRBV12-3 or TRBV12-4 with TRBJ2-3; D not certain. The V end was cut by 5 bases, the J end by 7 bases, with 10 bases between. The CDR3 runs to 12 residues. DNA for the CDR3: TGTGCCAGCAGTCGAGACTTGAATACGCAGTATTTT. Protein: CASSRDLNTQYF.

This clonotype was observed a handful of times. The chain employs TRBV27 and TRBJ1-4; no reliable D call. The V end was cut by 4 bases, the J end by 0 bases, with 12 bases between. CDR3 length: 16 amino acids. Germline CDR1 and CDR2: MNHEY and SMNVEV (reference sequence). The DNA of the CDR3 is TGTGCCAGCAGTTGGGTCGACGGTGCAACTAATGAAAAACTGTTTTTT. Protein sequence: CASSWVDGATNEKLFF.

This clonotype has a count of ten or more. The chain is built from TRBV3-1 and TRBJ2-1, with a possible D match to TRBD1 (7 bases). The CDR3 length is 13 residues. V lost 1 base to trimming and J lost 8 bases, with 9 bases between them. The germline CDR1 and CDR2 sequences are LGHDT and YNNKEL (reference sequence). CDR3 amino acids: CASSQGRGDEQFF. CDR3 sequence (DNA): TGTGCCAGCAGCCAAGGCAGGGGGGATGAGCAGTTCTTC.

This clonotype was counted many times. The J gene is TRBJ2-3, the V gene TRBV12-3 or TRBV12-4; unclear D gene. This CDR3 is built from 13 residues. V was pared by 6 bases and J by 5 bases, with 12 bases between. The CDR3 DNA sequence: TGTGCCAGCAGCCAAGGTGGTCGAGATACGCAGTATTTT. It is translated as CASSQGGRDTQYF.

This clonotype appeared a few times. The V gene is TRBV7-9, the J gene TRBJ2-2; TRBD1 matches 8 bases. This CDR3 region has 17 residues. CDR1 and CDR2 (germline): SEHNR, FQNEAQ (reference sequence). The J segment lost 6 bases and the V segment lost 3 bases, leaving 12 bases of the junction unmatched. The CDR3 region is CASSLGVGTGKSGELFF. CDR3 sequence (DNA): TGTGCCAGCAGCTTGGGGGTCGGGACAGGAAAATCCGGGGAGCTGTTTTTT.